Presented here are 19 T cell receptor beta chains from one specimen sequenced in a study of tumor-infiltrating lymphocytes in primary liver carcinoma. A constant-region primer served to make TCR beta cDNA from approximately 490 ng total RNA. ARM-PCR, slightly modified, supplied the TCR beta libraries through three nested multiplex PCR rounds. In the first two PCR rounds, TRBV1-TRBV30 forward primers were paired with a C-beta reverse primer, and each round lasted about 9 cycles. TCRdb recomputed calls from the multiplex PCR reads with MiXCR, one row per CDR3 protein. Of some 190,000 distinct CDR3 sequences in the sample, 50% to 75% were seen once. The authors took blood RNA from unsorted whole blood and also extracted germline DNA. Sample: peripheral blood. The receptors were sampled from a man in his forties with primary liver carcinoma and hepatitis B virus infection.

This clonotype has only a few counts. The CDR3 loop reads CASSPQAYSGANVLTF. CDR3 nucleotide sequence: TGTGCCAGCAGCCCACAGGCTTACTCTGGGGCCAACGTCCTGACTTTC. This chain links TRBV12-3 or TRBV12-4 with TRBJ2-6; weak D call: TRBD1 (5 bases). The CDR3 totals 16 residues. V lost 6 bases to trimming and J lost 0 bases, with 12 bases between them.

Notes on this clonotype: This likely comes from a read error, as the CDR3 has no conserved phenylalanine or tryptophan at its end. J is TRBJ2-7 and V is TRBV6-5, with 8 bases identical to TRBD2. CDR1 MNHEY and CDR2 SVGAGI come from the germline V gene. V dropped 6 bases and J dropped 6; count of bases not matched to a gene: 10. The CDR3 consists of 14 residues. The CDR3 loop reads CASRAPGLVGEQYL. In DNA, the CDR3 is TGTGCCAGCAGGGCACCGGGACTAGTTGGCGAGCAGTACTTA.

Comment on this clonotype: A much larger clonotype is one base distant, so this may be a read error. The rearrangement links TRBV11-2 to TRBJ2-2; D may be TRBD2 (5 bases). The CDR3 covers 12 residues. CDR1 and CDR2 from the germline V gene are SGHAT and FQNNGV. The CDR3 DNA sequence: TGTGCCGGCAGCCCTCACCTCGGGGATCTGTTTTTT. Amino acids: CAGSPHLGDLFF.

This chain links TRBV6-5 with TRBJ1-6; D is undetermined. The germline V gene encodes CDR1 MNHEY and CDR2 SVGAGI. V was clipped by 2 bases and J by 10 bases, with 6 bases between them. CDR3 length: 12 amino acids. The CDR3 DNA sequence: TGTGCCAGCAGTTACCCCCGGTCACCCCTCCACTTT. Translation: CASSYPRSPLHF.

The chain couples TRBV28 to TRBJ1-2; TRBD1 aligns across 12 bases. This CDR3 is 16 amino acids long. Losses at the gene ends were 5 bases for V and 4 bases for J; bases not matched to a gene: 8. CDR1 is MDHEN and CDR2 is SYDVKM in the germline V gene. The CDR3 DNA reads TGTGCCAGCAGTACACCGGGACAGGGGGCCGGCTATGGCTACACCTTC. Its protein is CASSTPGQGAGYGYTF.

This chain joins TRBV6-5 and TRBJ2-5; the D gene is possibly TRBD2 (5 bases). Germline CDR1 reads MNHEY; CDR2 reads SVGAGI. Deletions cut 4 bases from V and 5 bases from J, with 8 bases between. CDR3 size: 12 residues. CDR3: CASSSSGETQYF. The CDR3 nucleotides read TGTGCCAGCAGTTCCTCGGGGGAGACCCAGTACTTC.

In the case of this clonotype: Just one base apart from a much larger clone, this may be a read error. The gene calls are TRBV29-1 and TRBJ2-1, with a weak D call TRBD2 (6 bases). There are 13 residues in the CDR3. Germline CDR1 SQVTM, CDR2 ANQGSEA. CDR3 region: CIVGSGVENEQFF. For the CDR3, the DNA is TGCATCGTTGGTTCGGGGGTTGAGAATGAGCAGTTCTTC.

As for this clonotype: Given a much more abundant clone one base away, this may be a read error. The rearrangement uses TRBV11-2 and TRBJ2-1, with 12 bases that match TRBD2. The CDR3 has 18 amino acids. V lost 4 bases and J lost 7; bases outside the gene matches: 14. The germline gives CDR1 SGHAT, CDR2 FQNNGV. CDR3 nucleotide sequence: TGTGCCAGCAGCTCCGACAGGGTGGAACTAGCGGGAGGAAATGAGCAGTTCTTC. It yields the protein CASSSDRVELAGGNEQFF.

The gene calls are TRBV6-5 and TRBJ1-1, with D uncertain. The CDR3 has 15 amino acids. The ends were cut back, 4 bases at V and 0 bases at J, with 12 bases in the middle. Looked up from germline, CDR1 is MNHEY and CDR2 is SVGAGI. CDR3 amino acids: CASSFAGPMNTEAFF. In DNA, the CDR3 is TGTGCCAGCAGTTTCGCCGGGCCGATGAACACTGAAGCTTTCTTT.

The rearrangement joins TRBV10-3 to TRBJ1-1; 7 positions match TRBD1. This CDR3 has 15 amino acids. V lost 4 bases, J lost 2 bases, and 7 bases stayed unmatched. Per the germline V gene, CDR1 is ENHRY and CDR2 is SYGVKD. CDR3 amino acids: CAISVDRFENTEAFF. The CDR3 coding sequence is TGTGCCATCAGTGTGGACAGGTTTGAAAACACTGAAGCTTTCTTT.

This rearrangement joins TRBV12-3 or TRBV12-4 to TRBJ1-6; D remains unclear. The CDR3 has 13 residues. The V end was cut by 0 bases, the J end by 14 bases, with 11 bases between. The CDR3 DNA reads as TGTGCCAGCAGTTTAGCACAACTGGCGACCCTCCACTTT. Translated: CASSLAQLATLHF.

The CDR3 is CASSQDRTGGFYEQYF. CDR3 DNA sequence: TGTGCCAGCAGCCAAGATAGGACAGGGGGATTCTACGAGCAGTACTTC. The chain links TRBV14 to TRBJ2-7, with 10 bases matching TRBD1. The CDR3 has 16 residues. Germline V lookup: CDR1 SGHDN, CDR2 FVKESK. J was trimmed by 3 bases and V by 0 bases; bases with no gene match: 5.

Comments on this clonotype: Being one base from a much bigger clone, this may be a read error. The conserved phenylalanine or tryptophan is not found at the CDR3 terminus, so this likely reflects a read error. V usage is TRBV11-2 and J usage is TRBJ1-2, with 7 bases lining up with TRBD1. Germline V CDR1 and CDR2: SGHAT, FQNNGV. The CDR3 loop spans 14 amino acids. Losses at the gene ends were 2 bases for V and 7 bases for J; bases not matched to a gene: 7. The CDR3 sequence is CASSLSSDRRGYTI. CDR3 in DNA: TGTGCCAGCAGCTTATCGTCGGACAGGCGTGGCTACACCATC.

This sequence joins TRBV7-9 and TRBJ2-5; tentatively, D is TRBD1 or TRBD2 (5 bases each). The CDR3 runs 16 residues. V was cut by 4 bases and J by 5 bases, with 20 bases left in between. Germline CDR1 reads SEHNR; CDR2 reads FQNEAQ (reference sequence). The CDR3 DNA sequence: TGTGCCAGCAGCTACCTACCCGGGGCCGTCAAGGAGACCCAGTACTTC. Residues: CASSYLPGAVKETQYF. The full variable domain, its missing parts supplied by reference TRBV7-9 and TRBJ2-5, is DTGVSQNPRHKITKRGQNVTFRCDPISEHNRLYWYRQTLGQGPEFLTYFQNEAQLEKSRLLSDRFSAERPKGSFSTLEIQRTEQGDSAMYLCASSYLPGAVKETQYFGPGTRLLVL.

There are a few counts of this clonotype. This chain links TRBV5-1 with TRBJ2-1; 10 nucleotides line up with TRBD1. CDR3 length: 15 residues. J was trimmed by 4 bases and V by 3 bases; bases with no gene match: 4. Germline lookup yields CDR1 SGHRS and CDR2 YFSETQ. The CDR3 here is CASSSDRGPYNEQFF. Written as DNA, the CDR3 is TGCGCCAGCAGCTCCGACAGGGGGCCTTACAATGAGCAGTTCTTC.

At least ten counts were recorded for this clonotype. This rearrangement joins TRBV12-3 or TRBV12-4 to TRBJ1-1, with 7 nucleotides matching TRBD1. The CDR3 contains 13 residues. The junction had 8 bases not matched to a gene; V was cut back by 6 bases and J by 7 bases. The CDR3 nucleotides read TGTGCCAGCAGCAGGGGGACGTCTTATGAAGCTTTCTTT. Amino acids: CASSRGTSYEAFF.

Notes on this clonotype: Just one base apart from a much larger clone, this may be a read error. The chain combines TRBV11-1 with TRBJ2-3; D assignment may be TRBD1 or TRBD2 (5 bases each). Germline CDR1 SGHAT, CDR2 FQDESV (reference sequence). This CDR3 has 14 amino acids. As DNA, the CDR3 is TGTGCCAGCAAATCCTCGGGGCTCACATATACGCAGTATTTT. It yields the protein CASKSSGLTYTQYF. The entire variable domain, with the rest obtained from reference TRBV11-1 and TRBJ2-3, is as follows: EAEVAQSPRYKITEKSQAVAFWCDPISGHATLYWYRQILGQGPELLVQFQDESVVDDSQLPKDRFSAERLKGVDSTLKIQPAELGDSAMYLCASKSSGLTYTQYFGPGTRLTVL.

The chain links TRBV7-9 to TRBJ2-7; 9 positions agree with TRBD1. The length of the CDR3 is 15 residues. Germline V gene sequence: CDR1 SEHNR, CDR2 FQNEAQ (reference sequence). The junction had 11 bases not matched to a gene; V was cut back by 9 bases and J by 2 bases. The CDR3 here is CARSLGDREPYEQYF. The CDR3 bases are TGTGCCAGGAGCCTAGGGGACAGGGAGCCCTACGAGCAGTACTTC.

Of note for this clonotype: A read error is likely, as this CDR3 ends without the conserved phenylalanine or tryptophan. The CDR3 is CASSNRSGTSGRAYEQYL. The CDR3 nucleotides are TGTGCCAGCAGCAACCGATCCGGGACTAGCGGGAGGGCCTACGAGCAGTACCTC. V is TRBV11-2 and J is TRBJ2-7; 16 bases align to TRBD2. The CDR3 spans 18 residues. Unmatched junction bases numbered 9, after V lost 5 bases and J lost 2 bases. Germline V gene data show CDR1 as SGHAT and CDR2 as FQNNGV.